This T cell receptor beta chain was sequenced for a study of cytomegalovirus exposure and HLA in healthy donors. Regarding the study as a whole: According to an earlier analysis, most TCR beta V segments yielded productive rearrangements about 90% or about 30% of the time.

Germline CDR1 MNHNY, CDR2 SVGAGI (reference sequence). This CDR3 contains 15 residues. Remarks on this clone: Its antigen remains unknown. A junction boundary mismatches the germline segment, possibly from a read error.

The PCR had 60 Vbeta and 13 Jbeta primers. Assay used: immunoSEQ multiplex PCR; TCRdb lists only in-frame clones, some missing. Of 65,000 to 75,000 clones in the sample, 65% to 70% were seen once. This sequence originates from a woman in her twenties or thirties in good health and CMV-seronegative. Sequenced material: PBMCs. This chain uses TRBV6-6 with TRBJ1-1; tentatively, D is TRBD1 (5 bases). The chain's CDR3 is CAISQASGTGTEAFF. DNA for the CDR3: TGTGCCATCAGTCAGGCCTCGGGGACTGGCACTGAAGCTTTCTTT.